This TCR beta chain was sequenced during a study of naive and memory T cell subsets. Study-wide findings and caveats: Findings for naive and memory subsets could not be checked against ground truth.

The CDR3 has 13 residues. Germline assignment: CDR1 DFQATT and CDR2 SNEGSKA (reference sequence). A single count supports this clonotype. Its target is unknown. A clone one base away is much larger, so this may be a read error. Two oligonucleotides, mixed equimolar, formed the beta constant-region primer covering TRBC1 and TRBC2. One entry per CDR3 protein results from TCRdb running MiXCR on the UMI-ligation and nested PCR reads. The profile shows tens of thousands of distinct CDR3 sequences, roughly 14% of them singletons. Sequences were obtained from central memory CD4+ T cells from blood. The chain combines TRBV20-1 with TRBJ2-1; possibly TRBD2 for D (6 bases). The receptor was derived from a human donor in good health. The CDR3 sequence is CRAVPSAYNEQFF. Written as DNA, the CDR3 is TGCAGAGCAGTCCCTAGCGCATACAATGAGCAGTTCTTC.